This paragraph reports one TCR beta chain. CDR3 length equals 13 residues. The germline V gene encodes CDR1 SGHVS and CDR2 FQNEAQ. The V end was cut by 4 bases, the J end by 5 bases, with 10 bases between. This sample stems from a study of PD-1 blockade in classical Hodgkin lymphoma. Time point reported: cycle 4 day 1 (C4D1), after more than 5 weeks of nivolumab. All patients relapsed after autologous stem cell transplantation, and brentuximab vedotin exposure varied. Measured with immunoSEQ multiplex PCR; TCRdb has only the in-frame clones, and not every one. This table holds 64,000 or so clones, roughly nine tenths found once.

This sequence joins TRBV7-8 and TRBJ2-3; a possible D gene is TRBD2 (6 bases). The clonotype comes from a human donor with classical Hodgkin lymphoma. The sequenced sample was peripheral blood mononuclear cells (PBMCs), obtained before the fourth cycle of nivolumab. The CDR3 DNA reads TGTGCCAGCAGCTCGGGACTTAAAGATACGCAGTATTTT. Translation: CASSSGLKDTQYF. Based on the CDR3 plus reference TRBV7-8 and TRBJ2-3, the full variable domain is GAGVSQSPRYKVAKRGQDVALRCDPISGHVSLFWYQQALGQGPEFLTYFQNEAQLDKSGLPSDRFFAERPEGSVSTLKIQRTQQEDSAVYLCASSSGLKDTQYFGPGTRLTVL.